The 11 T cell receptor beta chains in this list originate from one sample, sequenced in a study of shared clonotypes between healthy human individuals (dated by TCRdb to 2018 to 2021). The protocol used for the library was the immunoSEQ multiplex PCR assay. The table comes from immuneACCESS by way of TCRdb, which keeps in-frame sequences with V and J called. Part of the clones is missing from these tables; in studies checked, under half for an unresolved V gene and the rest for unknown reasons. The sample table records around 690,000 clones; 80% to 95% of these occur just once. The ten most abundant clones make up 30% to 35% of the sample. The sample taken for sequencing was memory CD8+ T cells from PBMCs. What the cell subset or site label conveys for this sample: CD45RO+ cells pooled with CCR7-negative TemRA cells. The receptors stem from a man in his late teens or twenties in good health. Some clones in this sample may be carry-over from other donors' samples.

The chain combines TRBV2 with TRBJ2-1; a weak D match, TRBD2 (5 bases). The germline gives CDR1 SNHLY, CDR2 FYNNEI. V shed 3 bases and J shed 9 bases, with 9 bases lying between them. The CDR3 extends over 12 amino acids. CDR3 sequence reads: CASSDSGSEQFF. DNA of the CDR3: TGTGCCAGCAGTGACTCGGGGAGTGAGCAGTTCTTC. Based on the CDR3 plus reference TRBV2 and TRBJ2-1, the full variable domain is EPEVTQTPSHQVTQMGQEVILRCVPISNHLYFYWYRQILGQKVEFLVSFYNNEISEKSEIFDDQFSVERPDGSNFTLKIRSTKLEDSAMYFCASSDSGSEQFFGPGTRLTVL.

The V gene is TRBV7-6, the J gene TRBJ2-5; TRBD1 matches 7 bases. The CDR3 consists of 13 residues. Germline lookup yields CDR1 SGHVS and CDR2 FNYEAQ. J gave up 4 bases and V 5 bases, and 4 bases lay outside the gene matches. CDR3 sequence (DNA): TGTGCCAGCAGCCGGGACAGTAGAGAGACCCAGTACTTC. Its protein is CASSRDSRETQYF.

The chain carries TRBV19 and TRBJ1-2; D might be TRBD1 (6 bases). V gave up 4 bases and J gave up 5 bases, with 14 bases separating them. CDR1 is LNHDA and CDR2 is SQIVND in the germline V gene (reference sequence). This CDR3 contains 14 residues. The CDR3 region is CASSTRQVEYGYTF. CDR3 nucleotides: TGTGCCAGTAGTACGAGACAGGTGGAGTATGGCTACACCTTC.

The J gene is TRBJ1-4, the V gene TRBV11-2, with TRBD1 identical over 9 bases. This CDR3 spans 15 amino acids. Germline CDR1 SGHAT, CDR2 FQNNGV. V lost 3 bases to trimming and J lost 8 bases; unmatched junction nucleotides: 7. The CDR3 loop reads CASSFGTGSREKLFF. In DNA, the CDR3 is TGTGCCAGCAGCTTCGGGACAGGGAGTCGAGAAAAACTGTTTTTT.

Note on this clone: This likely traces to a read error, being one base from a far larger clone. This chain joins TRBV11-2 and TRBJ2-2; D tentatively reads TRBD1 or TRBD2 (5 bases each). The ends were cut back, 4 bases at V and 4 bases at J, with 22 bases in the middle. The germline V gene has CDR1 SGHAT and CDR2 FQNNGV. This CDR3 contains 18 residues. In DNA form, the CDR3 reads TGTGCCAGCAGCTCCCCCTCGAGGGGCGAACCGAGCACCGGGGAGCTGTTTTTT. It yields the protein CASSSPSRGEPSTGELFF.

DNA for the CDR3: TGTGCCTGGAGTGCTGGGACTAGCGGGAGAACCCATGAGCAGTTCTTC. Residues: CAWSAGTSGRTHEQFF. The chain couples TRBV30 to TRBJ2-1, with TRBD2 identical over 14 bases. The CDR3 consists of 16 residues. Trimming cost V 1 base and J 8 bases; bases outside gene matches: 7. Looked up from germline, CDR1 is GTSNPN and CDR2 is SVGIG (reference sequence).

The chain is built from TRBV27 and TRBJ1-2; possibly TRBD1 for D (5 bases). The germline V gene has CDR1 MNHEY and CDR2 SMNVEV (reference sequence). CDR3 length: 15 residues. V lost 6 bases and J 4 bases, leaving 18 bases between the germline ends. As DNA, the CDR3 is TGTGCCAGCAGGATCCTCAGAGGGCAGGGCTATGGCTACACCTTC. Amino acid sequence: CASRILRGQGYGYTF.

The chain couples TRBV7-8 to TRBJ2-7; TRBD2 might be the D (5 bases). V lost 5 bases and J lost 3, with 17 bases in between. This CDR3 comprises 15 residues. Germline CDR1 is SGHVS and CDR2 is FQNEAQ. This CDR3 is CASSHTRSRDYEQYF. CDR3 DNA: TGTGCCAGCAGCCACACGAGATCCCGGGACTACGAGCAGTACTTC.

This clone was recorded once. This same CDR3 is encoded by further DNA sequences in the sample. The gene calls are TRBV7-9 and TRBJ1-5; D possibly corresponds to TRBD1 (5 bases). The germline V gene encodes CDR1 SEHNR and CDR2 FQNEAQ (reference sequence). CDR3 length: 14 amino acids. V was clipped by 0 bases and J by 4 bases, with 7 bases between them. CDR3: CASSLAGANQPQHF. For the CDR3, the DNA is TGTGCCAGCAGCTTAGCAGGGGCAAATCAGCCCCAGCATTTT.

This clone was observed a few times. Other nucleotide sequences from this sample produce the same CDR3. The rearrangement joins TRBV9 to TRBJ1-1; no firm D call. The CDR3 spans 13 residues. Germline values: CDR1 SGDLS, CDR2 YYNGEE. Between the trimmed V and J ends, which lost 0 bases and 2 bases, there was a span of 5 bases. The CDR3 DNA reads as TGTGCCAGCAGCGTAGGGAGTAACACTGAAGCTTTCTTT. Protein product: CASSVGSNTEAFF. Full variable domain (remainder filled in from reference TRBV9 and TRBJ1-1): DSGVTQTPKHLITATGQRVTLRCSPRSGDLSVYWYQQSLDQGLQFLIQYYNGEERAKGNILERFSAQQFPDLHSELNLSSLELGDSALYFCASSVGSNTEAFFGQGTRLTVV.

Only one count was recorded for this clone. The chain links TRBV5-4 to TRBJ1-3, with a tentative D call TRBD1 (5 bases). The germline CDR1 and CDR2 sequences are SGHNT and YYREEE (reference sequence). The CDR3 contains 15 residues. The germline V and J ends were trimmed by 4 bases and 2 bases, with 13 bases remaining between them. In DNA, the CDR3 is TGTGCCAGCAGCGCCCCCGGGACTGCTGGAAACACCATATATTTT. This sequence encodes CASSAPGTAGNTIYF. Together with reference TRBV5-4 and TRBJ1-3, the CDR3 gives the full variable domain: ETGVTQSPTHLIKTRGQQVTLRCSSQSGHNTVSWYQQALGQGPQFIFQYYREEENGRGNFPPRFSGLQFPNYSSELNVNALELDDSALYLCASSAPGTAGNTIYFGEGSWLTVV.